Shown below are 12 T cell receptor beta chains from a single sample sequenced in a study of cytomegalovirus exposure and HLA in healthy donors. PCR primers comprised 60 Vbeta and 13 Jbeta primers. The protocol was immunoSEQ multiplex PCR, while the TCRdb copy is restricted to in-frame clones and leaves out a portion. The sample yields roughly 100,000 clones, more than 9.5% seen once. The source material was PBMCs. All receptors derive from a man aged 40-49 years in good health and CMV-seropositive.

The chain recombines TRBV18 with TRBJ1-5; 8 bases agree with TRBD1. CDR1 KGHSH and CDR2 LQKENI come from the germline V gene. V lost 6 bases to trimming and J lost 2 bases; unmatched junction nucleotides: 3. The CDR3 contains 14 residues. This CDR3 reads CASSRGQGNQPQHF. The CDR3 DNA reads TGTGCCAGCTCCCGGGGACAGGGCAATCAGCCCCAGCATTTT.

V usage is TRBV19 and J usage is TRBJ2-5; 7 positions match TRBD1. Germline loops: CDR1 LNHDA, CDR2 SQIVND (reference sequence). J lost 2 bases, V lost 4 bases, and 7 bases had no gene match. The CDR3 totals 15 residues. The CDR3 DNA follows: TGTGCCAGTAGTAGGGCTCCGGGACAGCAAGAGACCCAGTACTTC. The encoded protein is CASSRAPGQQETQYF.

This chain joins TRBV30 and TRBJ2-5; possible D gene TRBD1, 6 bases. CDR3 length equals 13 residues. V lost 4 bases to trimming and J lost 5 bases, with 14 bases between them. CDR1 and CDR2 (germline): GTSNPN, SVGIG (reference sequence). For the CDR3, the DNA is TGTGCCTGGACACCCACAGGGCCCGAGACCCAGTACTTC. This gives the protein CAWTPTGPETQYF.

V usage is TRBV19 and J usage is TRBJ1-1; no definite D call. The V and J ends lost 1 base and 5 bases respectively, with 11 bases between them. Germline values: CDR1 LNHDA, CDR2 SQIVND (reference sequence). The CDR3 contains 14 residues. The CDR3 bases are TGTGCCAGTAGTATAGGTGGCGGTAGGACTGAAGCTTTCTTT. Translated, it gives CASSIGGGRTEAFF.

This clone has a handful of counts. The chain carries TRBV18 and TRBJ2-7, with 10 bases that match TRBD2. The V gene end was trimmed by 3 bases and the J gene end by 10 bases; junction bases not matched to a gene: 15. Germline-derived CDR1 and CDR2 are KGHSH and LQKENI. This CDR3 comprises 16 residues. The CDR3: CASSPGLAESLAQQYF. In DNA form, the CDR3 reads TGTGCCAGCTCACCCGGACTAGCGGAAAGCCTAGCTCAACAGTACTTC.

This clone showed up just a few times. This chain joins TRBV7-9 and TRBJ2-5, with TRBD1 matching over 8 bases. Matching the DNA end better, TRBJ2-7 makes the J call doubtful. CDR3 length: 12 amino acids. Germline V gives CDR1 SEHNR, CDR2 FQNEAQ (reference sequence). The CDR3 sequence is CASSLTGGEQYF. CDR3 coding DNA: TGTGCCAGCAGCTTAACAGGGGGCGAGCAGTACTTC.

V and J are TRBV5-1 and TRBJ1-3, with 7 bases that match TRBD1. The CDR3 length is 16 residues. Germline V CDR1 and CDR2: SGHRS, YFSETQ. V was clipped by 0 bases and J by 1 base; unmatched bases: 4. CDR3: CASSLGPGQSGNTIYF. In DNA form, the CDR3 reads TGCGCCAGCAGCTTGGGTCCGGGACAGTCTGGAAACACCATATATTTT.

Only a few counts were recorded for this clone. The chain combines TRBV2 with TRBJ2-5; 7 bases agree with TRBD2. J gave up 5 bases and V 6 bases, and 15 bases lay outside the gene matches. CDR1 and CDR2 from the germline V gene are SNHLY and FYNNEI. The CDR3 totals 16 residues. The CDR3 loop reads CASSAPLAELGETQYF. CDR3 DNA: TGTGCCAGCAGCGCCCCCCTAGCGGAACTCGGGGAGACCCAGTACTTC.

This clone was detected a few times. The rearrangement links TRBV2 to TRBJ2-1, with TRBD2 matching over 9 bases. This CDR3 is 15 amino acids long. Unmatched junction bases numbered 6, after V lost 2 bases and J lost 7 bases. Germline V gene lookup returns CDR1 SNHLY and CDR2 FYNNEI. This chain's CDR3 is CASSEWLAGTNEQFF. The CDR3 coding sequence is TGTGCCAGCAGTGAATGGCTAGCGGGGACGAATGAGCAGTTCTTC.

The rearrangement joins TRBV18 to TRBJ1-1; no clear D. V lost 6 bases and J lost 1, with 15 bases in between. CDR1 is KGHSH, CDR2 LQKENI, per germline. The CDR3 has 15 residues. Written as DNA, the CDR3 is TGTGCCAGCTCTGAACCTGGAGAGAGGAACACTGAAGCTTTCTTT. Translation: CASSEPGERNTEAFF. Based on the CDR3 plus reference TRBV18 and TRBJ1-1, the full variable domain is NAGVMQNPRHLVRRRGQEARLRCSPMKGHSHVYWYRQLPEEGLKFMVYLQKENIIDESGMPKERFSAEFPKEGPSILRIQQVVRGDSAAYFCASSEPGERNTEAFFGQGTRLTVV.

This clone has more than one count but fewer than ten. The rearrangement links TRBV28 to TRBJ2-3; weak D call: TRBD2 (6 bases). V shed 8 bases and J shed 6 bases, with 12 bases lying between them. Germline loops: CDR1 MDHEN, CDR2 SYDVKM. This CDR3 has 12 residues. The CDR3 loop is CASRDSQDTQYF. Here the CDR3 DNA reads TGTGCCAGCCGGGACTCGCAGGATACGCAGTATTTT.

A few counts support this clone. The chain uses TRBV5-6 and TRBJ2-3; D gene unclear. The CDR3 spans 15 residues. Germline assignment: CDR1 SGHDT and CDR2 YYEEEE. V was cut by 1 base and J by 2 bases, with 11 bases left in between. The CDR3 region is CASSLRVTFTDTQYF. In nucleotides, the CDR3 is TGTGCCAGCAGCTTGCGGGTGACTTTCACAGATACGCAGTATTTT.